The subject of this entry is one TCR beta chain. The data were produced by immunoSEQ multiplex PCR, yet TCRdb's version contains in-frame clones alone and is incomplete. The table has tens of thousands of clones, 75% to 95% seen once. The V end lost 1 base, the J end lost 5 bases, and 9 bases lay between the germline ends. CDR1 and CDR2 from the germline V gene are SGHVS and FNYEAQ. This CDR3 spans 13 amino acids. As to time point: peripheral blood 6 weeks after treatment start. The sample is drawn from a study of PD-L1 blockade in urothelial cancer. The wider study: Male sex and bladder-origin urothelial cancer were recorded for about 90% of the roughly 30 patients. Before enrollment, 0 to 3 chemotherapy regimens had been given to patients. The researchers analyzed blood 3 weeks (second dose) and 6 weeks after treatment start.

The J gene is TRBJ2-7, the V gene TRBV7-6; tentative D call: TRBD2 (7 bases). This receptor was identified in an elderly woman with urothelial cancer. The sample in question was PBMCs, obtained around atezolizumab (anti-PD-L1) treatment. The CDR3 bases are TGTGCCAGCAGCTTAGAGGGGGGGCACGAGCAGTACTTC. This encodes CASSLEGGHEQYF.